This is a list of T cell receptor beta chains from one sample in a study of T cells in Graves' hyperthyroidism and ophthalmopathy. TCRdb reanalysed the multiplex PCR reads using MiXCR and keeps one entry per CDR3 protein. The table includes some 700,000 distinct CDR3 sequences, 15% to 20% detected once. What was sequenced was blood. Source of these receptors: a man over 45 with Graves' hyperthyroidism. The CDR3 runs from the conserved cysteine through the conserved F or W. The D gene is left open where the match is weak. The listing skips clone size in some rows; elsewhere it reads once, few, many or a size class.

clone_size	d_call	j_call	v_call	cdr3_length	cdr3_nt	cdr3_aa
many	NA	TRBJ2-7	TRBV28	15	TGTGCCAGCAGTACCGCCGGCAGGGAGTTCTACGAGCAGTACTTC	CASSTAGREFYEQYF
NA	TRBD1	TRBJ2-1	TRBV27	14	TGTGCCAGCAGTTCGGACAGGGAGACCGGTGAGCAGTTCTTC	CASSSDRETGEQFF
NA	TRBD1	TRBJ1-1	TRBV5-1	12	TGCGCCAGCAGCTTGGAGGGGGCTCAAGCTTTCTTT	CASSLEGAQAFF
NA	TRBD1	TRBJ1-4	TRBV6-1	16	TGTGCCAGCAGCCGCGGACAGGGGGCTACTAATGAAAAACTGTTTTTT	CASSRGQGATNEKLFF
NA	NA	TRBJ2-1	TRBV24-1	13	TGTGCCACCGGCAGGAGGTCCTACAATGAGCAGTTCTTC	CATGRRSYNEQFF
many	TRBD1	TRBJ1-6	TRBV12-3/TRBV12-4	15	TGTGCCAGCAGTTTCGGGACAGGGGATAATTCACCCCTCCACTTT	CASSFGTGDNSPLHF
NA	NA	TRBJ2-1	TRBV20-1	15	TGCAGTGCTATAGAAGGGCTTGAAACCTACAATGAGCAGTTCTTC	CSAIEGLETYNEQFF
few	TRBD1	TRBJ1-4	TRBV7-8	14	TGTGCCAGCAGCCAGAGGACAGGGGACGAAAAACTGTTTTTT	CASSQRTGDEKLFF
NA	NA	TRBJ1-2	TRBV20-1	11	TGCAGTGCTAGAGTTGGGTATGGCTACACCTTC	CSARVGYGYTF
few	NA	TRBJ1-5	TRBV30	13	TGTGCCTGCGCAACAGATAGCAATCAGCCCCAGCATTTT	CACATDSNQPQHF
many	NA	TRBJ2-3	TRBV11-2	13	TGTGCCAGCAGTGAGCTCTTTCCAGATACGCAGTATTTT	CASSELFPDTQYF
many	NA	TRBJ2-2	TRBV10-3	12	TGTGCCATCAGTGAGTCCGCCGGGGAGCTGTTTTTT	CAISESAGELFF
NA	NA	TRBJ1-6	TRBV19	15	TGTGCCAGTAGTGAGGGGACACATTATGATTCACCCCTCCACTTT	CASSEGTHYDSPLHF
few	NA	TRBJ2-3	TRBV7-8	14	TGTGCCAGCAGCTCGGACAGGTGGGAGGCTACGCAGTATTTT	CASSSDRWEATQYF
NA	NA	TRBJ2-1	TRBV6-2/TRBV6-3	12	TGTGCCAGCAGTCAGACCAGCGATGAGCAGTTCTTC	CASSQTSDEQFF
NA	NA	TRBJ1-2	TRBV25-1	13	TGTGCCAGCCTCCCCGTGGGTAACTATGGCTACACCTTC	CASLPVGNYGYTF